The source of this T cell receptor (beta chain) is a study of blood T cell repertoires in COVID-19. This CDR3 has 14 residues. The J segment lost 6 bases and the V segment lost 11 bases, leaving 6 bases of the junction unmatched. The germline CDR1 and CDR2 sequences are SNHLY and FYNNEI. This table comes from immunoSEQ multiplex PCR, and its TCRdb copy is limited to in-frame clones, with some not included. The sample comprises 350,000 to 400,000 clones, approximately 90% of which are singletons, and more than 1% rests with the top ten. Symptom resolution, clearance, or two negative PCRs marked the recovered donors of Cohort 3.

The sequence was obtained from a woman aged 18 to 35 who had recovered from COVID-19. Source material: PBMCs or T cells enriched from blood (not recorded which). The chain recombines TRBV2 with TRBJ2-2; 13 bases match TRBD2. The CDR3 is CARTTSGGPGELFF. The CDR3 DNA reads TGTGCCCGGACGACTAGCGGGGGGCCCGGGGAGCTGTTTTTT.